This T cell receptor (beta chain) is from a study of cytomegalovirus exposure and HLA in healthy donors. V was shortened by 0 bases and J by 10 bases, with 13 bases between the two germline ends. The germline V gene encodes CDR1 GTSNPN and CDR2 SVGIG (reference sequence). The CDR3 consists of 13 residues. This PCR relied on a set of 60 Vbeta primers and 13 Jbeta primers. Repertoires were generated with immunoSEQ multiplex PCR, while TCRdb's copy carries only in-frame clones and drops some. The sample shows roughly 80,000 clones, 70% to 85% of them seen only once. The origin of this receptor is a woman in her 50s in good health and CMV-seronegative. What was sequenced was PBMCs. This chain links TRBV30 with TRBJ2-1, with D possibly being TRBD2 (6 bases). DNA of the CDR3: TGTGCCTGGAGTGTACGTCGGGGGAGCGAGCAGTTCTTC. Protein product: CAWSVRRGSEQFF.